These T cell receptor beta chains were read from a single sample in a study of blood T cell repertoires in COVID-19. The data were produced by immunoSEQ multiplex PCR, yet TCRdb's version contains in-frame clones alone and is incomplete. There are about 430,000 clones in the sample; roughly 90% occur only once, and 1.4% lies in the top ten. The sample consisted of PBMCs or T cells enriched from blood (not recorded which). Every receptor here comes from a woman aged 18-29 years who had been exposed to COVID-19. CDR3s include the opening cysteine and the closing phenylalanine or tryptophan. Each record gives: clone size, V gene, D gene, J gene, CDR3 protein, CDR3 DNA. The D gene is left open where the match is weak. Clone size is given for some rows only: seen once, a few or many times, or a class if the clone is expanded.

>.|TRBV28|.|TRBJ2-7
CASSSTGYEQYF
TGTGCCAGCAGCTCGACAGGCTACGAGCAGTACTTC
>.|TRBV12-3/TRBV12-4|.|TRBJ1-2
CASSLNQYYGYTF
TGTGCCAGCAGTTTAAACCAGTACTATGGCTACACCTTC
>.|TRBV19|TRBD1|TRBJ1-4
CASRRQGVGTNEKLFF
TGTGCCAGTAGGCGACAGGGGGTAGGAACTAATGAAAAACTGTTTTTT
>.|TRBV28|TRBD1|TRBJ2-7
CASSPPRDSYEQYF
TGTGCCAGCAGTCCACCCCGGGACAGCTACGAGCAGTACTTC
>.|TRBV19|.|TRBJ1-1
CASSVALDMATEAFF
TGTGCCAGTAGTGTCGCTCTGGACATGGCCACTGAAGCTTTCTTT
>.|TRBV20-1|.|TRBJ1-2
CSANGELGYTF
TGCAGTGCTAACGGGGAGTTAGGCTACACCTTC
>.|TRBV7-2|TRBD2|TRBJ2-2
CASSSPMGGLAGVGELFF
TGTGCCAGCAGCTCGCCCATGGGGGGACTAGCGGGGGTTGGGGAGCTGTTTTTT
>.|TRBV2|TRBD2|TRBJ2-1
CASRAGTSGNYNEQFF
TGTGCCAGCAGGGCCGGGACTAGCGGAAATTACAATGAGCAGTTCTTC
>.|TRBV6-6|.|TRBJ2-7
CASSLTGRYEQYF
TGTGCCAGCAGCCTCACGGGTCGCTACGAGCAGTACTTC
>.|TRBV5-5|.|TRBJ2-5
CASSHSGSNGETQYF
TGTGCCAGCAGCCATAGCGGTTCCAACGGAGAGACCCAGTACTTC
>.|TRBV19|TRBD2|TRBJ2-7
CASSIALAGAYEQYF
TGTGCCAGTAGTATAGCCTTAGCGGGAGCGTACGAGCAGTACTTC
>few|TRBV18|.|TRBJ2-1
CASSPGGSSYNEQFF
TGTGCCAGCTCACCAGGGGGGAGCTCCTACAATGAGCAGTTCTTC
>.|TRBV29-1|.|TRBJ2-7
CSVAAGGNAYEQYF
TGCAGCGTTGCCGCAGGGGGGAATGCCTACGAGCAGTACTTC
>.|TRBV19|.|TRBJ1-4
CASSPRLQGKPTNEKLFF
TGTGCCAGTAGTCCACGCTTACAGGGAAAGCCAACTAATGAAAAACTGTTTTTT
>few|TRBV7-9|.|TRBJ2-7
CASSPGSYEQYF
TGTGCCAGCAGCCCCGGCTCCTACGAGCAGTACTTC
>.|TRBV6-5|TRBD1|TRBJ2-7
CASEYGTGIWEQYF
TGTGCCAGCGAGTACGGGACAGGGATCTGGGAGCAGTACTTC
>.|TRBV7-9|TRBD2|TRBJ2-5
CASSLRTSGLHQETQYF
TGTGCCAGCAGCTTACGGACTAGCGGGTTACACCAAGAGACCCAGTACTTC
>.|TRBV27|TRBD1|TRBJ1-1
CASSLRMGQGARTEAFF
TGTGCCAGCAGTTTACGTATGGGACAGGGGGCGCGGACTGAAGCTTTCTTT
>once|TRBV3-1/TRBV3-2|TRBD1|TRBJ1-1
CASSQDRRQGGTEAFF
TGTGCCAGCAGCCAAGATCGCCGACAGGGAGGCACTGAAGCTTTCTTT
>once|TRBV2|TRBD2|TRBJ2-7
CASSGRGGSSGEQYF
TGTGCCAGCAGTGGCCGGGGCGGGAGTTCGGGCGAGCAGTACTTC
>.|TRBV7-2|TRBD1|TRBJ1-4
CASSSQGAGEKLFF
TGTGCCAGCAGCTCGCAGGGGGCTGGAGAAAAACTGTTTTTT
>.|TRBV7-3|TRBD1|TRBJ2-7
CASSPLPLGQGARGYEQYF
TGTGCCAGCAGCCCCCTGCCCCTGGGACAGGGGGCGCGGGGCTACGAGCAGTACTTC
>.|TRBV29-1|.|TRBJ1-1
CSVGRGEYTEAFF
TGCAGCGTTGGCCGGGGGGAATACACTGAAGCTTTCTTT
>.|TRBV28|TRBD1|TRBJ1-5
CASSLDRRRDQPQHF
TGTGCCAGCAGTTTGGACAGGCGGAGGGATCAGCCCCAGCATTTT
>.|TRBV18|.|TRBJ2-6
CASSLNLGVRSGANVLTF
TGTGCCAGCTCACTAAACCTGGGCGTCCGCTCTGGGGCCAACGTCCTGACTTTC
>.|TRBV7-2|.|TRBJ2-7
CASSLSQGPYEQYF
TGTGCCAGCAGCTTGTCCCAGGGCCCCTACGAGCAGTACTTC
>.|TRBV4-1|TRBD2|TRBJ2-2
CASSQGGAPGLAGGPNTGELFF
TGCGCCAGCAGCCAAGGCGGTGCTCCGGGACTAGCGGGGGGGCCGAACACCGGGGAGCTGTTTTTT
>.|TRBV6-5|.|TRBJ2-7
CASRENSYEQYF
TGTGCCAGCAGGGAGAACTCCTACGAGCAGTACTTC
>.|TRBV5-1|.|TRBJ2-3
CASRGAVTDTQYF
TGCGCCAGTCGGGGGGCCGTCACAGATACGCAGTATTTT
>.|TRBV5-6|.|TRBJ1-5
CASSLGPGYSNQPQHF
TGTGCCAGCAGCTTGGGTCCAGGGTATAGCAATCAGCCCCAGCATTTT
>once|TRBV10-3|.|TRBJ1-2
CAISDGARYYGYTF
TGTGCCATCAGTGATGGGGCCAGATACTATGGCTACACCTTC
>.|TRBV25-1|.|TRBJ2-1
CARKGETTRRRIYNEQFF
TGTGCTCGCAAAGGGGAAACTACCCGGAGAAGGATCTACAATGAGCAGTTCTTC
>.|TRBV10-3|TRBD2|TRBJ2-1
CAIRGLAGENEQFF
TGTGCCATCAGGGGACTAGCGGGAGAAAATGAGCAGTTCTTC
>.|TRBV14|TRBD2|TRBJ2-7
CASSQPSGAGSSYEQYF
TGTGCCAGCAGCCAACCTAGCGGGGCCGGAAGCTCCTACGAGCAGTACTTC
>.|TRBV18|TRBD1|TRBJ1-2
CASSPDRGFYGYTF
TGTGCCAGCTCACCGGACAGGGGGTTCTATGGCTACACCTTC
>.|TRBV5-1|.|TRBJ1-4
CASSSGTATNEKLFF
TGCGCCAGCAGCAGCGGGACGGCAACTAATGAAAAACTGTTTTTT
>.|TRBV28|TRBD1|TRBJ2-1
CASSQSAGTGALGEQFF
TGTGCCAGCAGTCAATCGGCCGGGACAGGGGCTCTGGGTGAGCAGTTCTTC
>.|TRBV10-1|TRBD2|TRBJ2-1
CASSDAGGPHNEQFF
TGCGCCAGCAGTGATGCGGGAGGGCCTCACAATGAGCAGTTCTTC
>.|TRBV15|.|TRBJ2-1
CATSSGGASVDEQFF
TGTGCCACCAGCAGTGGAGGGGCTAGCGTCGATGAGCAGTTCTTC
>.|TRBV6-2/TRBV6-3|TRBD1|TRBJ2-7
CASSYQGALNEQYF
TGTGCCAGCAGTTACCAGGGGGCCTTGAATGAGCAGTACTTC
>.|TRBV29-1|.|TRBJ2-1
CSVDRVASNEQFF
TGCAGCGTTGACCGAGTAGCAAGCAATGAGCAGTTCTTC
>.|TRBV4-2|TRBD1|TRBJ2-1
CASSQDRDFGTGGGDEQFF
TGTGCCAGCAGCCAAGACAGAGATTTCGGGACAGGGGGCGGAGATGAGCAGTTCTTC
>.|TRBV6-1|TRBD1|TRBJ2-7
CASSESRDRAYEQYF
TGTGCCAGCAGTGAAAGTCGGGACAGAGCCTACGAGCAGTACTTC
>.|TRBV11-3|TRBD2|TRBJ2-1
CASSHGLAVSYNEQFF
TGTGCCAGCAGCCATGGACTAGCGGTCTCCTACAATGAGCAGTTCTTC
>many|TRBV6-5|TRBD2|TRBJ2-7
CASSYRTSGRWDEQYF
TGTGCCAGCAGTTACCGGACTAGCGGGAGATGGGACGAGCAGTACTTC
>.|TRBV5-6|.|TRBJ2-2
CASSLLGASNTGELFF
TGTGCCAGCAGCTTGTTAGGAGCCTCGAACACCGGGGAGCTGTTTTTT
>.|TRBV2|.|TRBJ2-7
CASSDQGWEQYF
TGTGCCAGCAGTGACCAGGGTTGGGAGCAGTACTTC
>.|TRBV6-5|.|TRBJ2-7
CASRGAGGKYEQYF
TGTGCCAGCCGGGGGGCTGGGGGTAAATACGAGCAGTACTTC
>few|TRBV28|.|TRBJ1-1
CASSPPRTKNTEAFF
TGTGCCAGCAGCCCCCCCCGGACAAAGAACACTGAAGCTTTCTTT
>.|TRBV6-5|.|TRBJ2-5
CASSTREYPGETQYF
TGTGCCAGCAGTACCCGGGAGTATCCTGGAGAGACCCAGTACTTC